The rows below give T cell receptor beta chains drawn from one sample of a study of radiotherapy plus CTLA-4 blockade in lung cancer. Method: immunoSEQ multiplex PCR; TCRdb's copy keeps in-frame clones and lacks some. The table has about 88,000 clones, roughly 78% seen once; the top ten hold roughly 13%. This specimen was peripheral blood, taken from a patient treated with radiotherapy plus ipilimumab. These receptors all come from a human donor with non-small cell lung cancer that progressed on radiotherapy plus ipilimumab. Both conserved end residues are part of each CDR3. Each record gives: J gene, V gene, D gene, clone size, CDR3 protein, CDR3 DNA. The D gene is left open where the match is weak. For some rows the clone size is stated as once, few or many, or as a class when expanded; others skip it.

J gene: TRBJ1-2; V gene: TRBV11-2; D gene: TRBD1; clone size: few; CDR3 protein: CASSDRDSHGYTF; CDR3 DNA: TGTGCCAGCAGTGACAGGGATTCGCATGGCTACACCTTC
J gene: TRBJ1-1; V gene: TRBV6-6; D gene: TRBD1; clone size: NA; CDR3 protein: CASSWGTGAFAEAFF; CDR3 DNA: TGTGCCAGCAGTTGGGGGACAGGGGCGTTTGCTGAAGCTTTCTTT
J gene: TRBJ2-7; V gene: TRBV29-1; D gene: NA; clone size: NA; CDR3 protein: CSVSWINSYEQYF; CDR3 DNA: TGCAGCGTCTCTTGGATAAACTCCTACGAGCAGTACTTC
J gene: TRBJ2-6; V gene: TRBV4-2; D gene: TRBD1; clone size: NA; CDR3 protein: CASSQDRGQPSGANVLTF; CDR3 DNA: TGTGCCAGCAGCCAAGATAGGGGACAGCCCTCTGGGGCCAACGTCCTGACTTTC
J gene: TRBJ2-7; V gene: TRBV27; D gene: NA; clone size: NA; CDR3 protein: CASSSSEGGRYEQYF; CDR3 DNA: NA
J gene: TRBJ1-4; V gene: TRBV5-1; D gene: TRBD1; clone size: NA; CDR3 protein: CASSLDGQGGGTNEKLFF; CDR3 DNA: TGCGCCAGCAGCTTGGACGGACAGGGAGGAGGAACTAATGAAAAACTGTTTTTT
J gene: TRBJ1-2; V gene: TRBV19; D gene: NA; clone size: once; CDR3 protein: CASSGPGQGSGYTF; CDR3 DNA: TGTGCCAGTAGTGGACCCGGGCAGGGCTCTGGCTACACCTTC
J gene: TRBJ2-6; V gene: TRBV11-1; D gene: TRBD1; clone size: NA; CDR3 protein: CASSLAVGQGFGANVLTF; CDR3 DNA: TGTGCCAGCAGCTTAGCGGTCGGACAGGGCTTTGGGGCCAACGTCCTGACTTTC
J gene: TRBJ2-7; V gene: TRBV6-1; D gene: TRBD2; clone size: once; CDR3 protein: CASSLVAGGGHEQYF; CDR3 DNA: TGTGCCAGCAGTTTAGTGGCGGGAGGAGGCCACGAGCAGTACTTC
J gene: TRBJ1-1; V gene: TRBV30; D gene: NA; clone size: NA; CDR3 protein: CAWSVLGGRNTEAFF; CDR3 DNA: TGTGCCTGGAGTGTACTCGGGGGGCGGAACACTGAAGCTTTCTTT
J gene: TRBJ2-5; V gene: TRBV7-9; D gene: TRBD1; clone size: NA; CDR3 protein: CASSLAPQGYQETQYF; CDR3 DNA: TGTGCCAGCAGCTTAGCCCCACAGGGGTACCAAGAGACCCAGTACTTC
J gene: TRBJ1-1; V gene: TRBV5-1; D gene: NA; clone size: once; CDR3 protein: CASSVTGTPNTEAFF; CDR3 DNA: TGCGCCAGCAGCGTCACCGGGACACCGAACACTGAAGCTTTCTTT
J gene: TRBJ1-6; V gene: TRBV6-1; D gene: NA; clone size: NA; CDR3 protein: CASSEGRRRSNSPLHF; CDR3 DNA: TGTGCCAGCAGTGAAGGGAGACGACGGTCTAATTCACCCCTCCACTTT
J gene: TRBJ2-1; V gene: TRBV5-4; D gene: NA; clone size: NA; CDR3 protein: CASSSVGGPLEEQFF; CDR3 DNA: TGTGCCAGCAGCTCCGTGGGGGGACCCTTAGAGGAGCAGTTCTTC
J gene: TRBJ1-6; V gene: TRBV5-1; D gene: TRBD1; clone size: NA; CDR3 protein: CASSLGTGVGSPLHF; CDR3 DNA: TGCGCCAGCAGCTTAGGTACAGGGGTCGGATCACCCCTCCACTTT
J gene: TRBJ2-7; V gene: TRBV6-1; D gene: NA; clone size: NA; CDR3 protein: CASEVDRTLSYGQYF; CDR3 DNA: TGTGCCAGCGAAGTGGACCGGACCCTAAGCTACGGGCAATACTTC
J gene: TRBJ1-2; V gene: TRBV5-1; D gene: NA; clone size: NA; CDR3 protein: CASSPSSGGPGYTF; CDR3 DNA: TGCGCCAGCAGCCCATCCTCGGGGGGGCCTGGCTACACCTTC
J gene: TRBJ2-7; V gene: TRBV28; D gene: NA; clone size: few; CDR3 protein: CASSLNSYEQYF; CDR3 DNA: TGTGCCAGCAGTTTAAACTCCTACGAGCAGTACTTC
J gene: TRBJ2-5; V gene: TRBV2; D gene: TRBD1; clone size: few; CDR3 protein: CASSEALTGEETQYF; CDR3 DNA: TGTGCCAGCAGTGAAGCATTGACAGGGGAAGAGACCCAGTACTTC
J gene: TRBJ2-2; V gene: TRBV5-4; D gene: TRBD2; clone size: NA; CDR3 protein: CASSLTSGTTGELFF; CDR3 DNA: TGTGCCAGCAGCTTGACTAGCGGAACAACCGGGGAGCTGTTTTTT
J gene: TRBJ2-2; V gene: TRBV11-1; D gene: NA; clone size: few; CDR3 protein: CASSLRRTLNTGELFF; CDR3 DNA: TGTGCCAGCAGCTTAAGGAGGACATTGAACACCGGGGAGCTGTTTTTT
J gene: TRBJ2-7; V gene: TRBV29-1; D gene: NA; clone size: NA; CDR3 protein: CSVIPGPTTEQYF; CDR3 DNA: TGCAGCGTTATCCCGGGACCTACCACCGAGCAGTACTTC
J gene: TRBJ1-2; V gene: TRBV30; D gene: NA; clone size: NA; CDR3 protein: CAWSRQSSGYTF; CDR3 DNA: TGTGCCTGGAGTAGGCAATCGAGTGGCTACACCTTC
J gene: TRBJ2-5; V gene: TRBV7-8; D gene: TRBD2; clone size: NA; CDR3 protein: CASSLGTRAETQYF; CDR3 DNA: TGTGCCAGCAGCTTAGGGACTAGAGCGGAGACCCAGTACTTC
J gene: TRBJ1-4; V gene: TRBV28; D gene: NA; clone size: NA; CDR3 protein: CASSPSSNEKLFF; CDR3 DNA: TGTGCCAGCAGCCCTTCCAGTAATGAAAAACTGTTTTTT